This TCR beta chain was sequenced for a study of T cell clusters in autoimmune cytopenias. The germline CDR1 and CDR2 sequences are DFQATT and SNEGSKA (reference sequence). The CDR3 contains 14 residues. A word on this clonotype: Its antigen is undetermined.

Overall study results and limits: Compared with active autoimmune hepatitis patients, healthy donors showed almost three-fold more exclusive TRB clusters.

Each sample's input was roughly 270 ng genomic DNA, 30,000 to 45,000 genome equivalents. TRB was amplified by touch-down multiplex PCR, primer pools A and B combined. From its re-call of the multiplex PCR reads, TCRdb lists each CDR3 protein once, without DNA. The ten top clones account for 8.3%, within a sample of several thousand distinct CDR3 sequences. This chain connects TRBV20-1 to TRBJ2-3. Sequenced: peripheral blood. The clonotype comes from a human donor with an autoimmune cytopenia or autoimmune hepatitis (not recorded which). CDR3 sequence reads: CSAKARGRGDTQYF.